The sequence of this TCR beta chain was determined in a study of T-cell reconstitution after alpha-beta-depleted transplantation in children. V shed 4 bases, J shed 5 bases, and the junction held 5 bases outside the gene matches. Germline V gene data show CDR1 as SGHTA and CDR2 as FQGNSA. CDR3 length equals 15 residues. This clonotype has a handful of counts. Its antigen is still unknown. Researchers prepared the TCRbeta library using unique molecular identifiers, the study reports. TCRdb reprocessed the PCR reads with MiXCR, giving one entry per CDR3 protein. The repertoire consists of approximately 800,000 distinct CDR3 sequences, with about 15% occurring once and the leading ten covering roughly 5%. Study-wide results and caveats: Reportedly, alpha-beta T cells present about two months post-transplant originated from several hundred expanded clones of graft origin. The main origin of T-cell counts and diversity one year after transplant was newly produced T cells. The high TCRbeta diversity at day 60 in some patients came from surviving recipient T cells and thymic progenitors.

Here the sequenced sample was PBMCs, mostly from graft donor cells, taken 360 days after TCRalphabeta/CD19-depleted stem cell transplant. The chain couples TRBV7-2 to TRBJ2-5; 12 nucleotides align to TRBD1. This TCR came from a male patient aged 10-17 years who had a stem cell transplant for acute lymphoblastic leukemia, so the T cells may come from the graft donor. CDR3 in DNA: TGTGCCAGCAGCTGGGACAGGGGGCATGGTGAGACCCAGTACTTC. Amino acids: CASSWDRGHGETQYF.